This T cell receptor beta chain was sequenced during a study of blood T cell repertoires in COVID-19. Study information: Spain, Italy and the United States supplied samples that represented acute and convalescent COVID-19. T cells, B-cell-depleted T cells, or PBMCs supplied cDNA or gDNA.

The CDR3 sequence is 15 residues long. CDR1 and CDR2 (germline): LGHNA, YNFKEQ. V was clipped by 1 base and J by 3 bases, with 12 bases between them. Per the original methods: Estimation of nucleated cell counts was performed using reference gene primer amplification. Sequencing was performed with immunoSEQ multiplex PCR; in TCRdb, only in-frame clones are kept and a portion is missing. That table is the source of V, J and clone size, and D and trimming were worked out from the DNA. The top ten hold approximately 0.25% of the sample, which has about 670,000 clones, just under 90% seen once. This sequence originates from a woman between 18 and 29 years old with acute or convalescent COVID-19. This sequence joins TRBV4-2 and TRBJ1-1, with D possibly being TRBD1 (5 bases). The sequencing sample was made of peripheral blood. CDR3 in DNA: TGTGCCAGCAGCCAAGTTCTCAGGGAATACACTGAAGCTTTCTTT. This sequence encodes CASSQVLREYTEAFF.